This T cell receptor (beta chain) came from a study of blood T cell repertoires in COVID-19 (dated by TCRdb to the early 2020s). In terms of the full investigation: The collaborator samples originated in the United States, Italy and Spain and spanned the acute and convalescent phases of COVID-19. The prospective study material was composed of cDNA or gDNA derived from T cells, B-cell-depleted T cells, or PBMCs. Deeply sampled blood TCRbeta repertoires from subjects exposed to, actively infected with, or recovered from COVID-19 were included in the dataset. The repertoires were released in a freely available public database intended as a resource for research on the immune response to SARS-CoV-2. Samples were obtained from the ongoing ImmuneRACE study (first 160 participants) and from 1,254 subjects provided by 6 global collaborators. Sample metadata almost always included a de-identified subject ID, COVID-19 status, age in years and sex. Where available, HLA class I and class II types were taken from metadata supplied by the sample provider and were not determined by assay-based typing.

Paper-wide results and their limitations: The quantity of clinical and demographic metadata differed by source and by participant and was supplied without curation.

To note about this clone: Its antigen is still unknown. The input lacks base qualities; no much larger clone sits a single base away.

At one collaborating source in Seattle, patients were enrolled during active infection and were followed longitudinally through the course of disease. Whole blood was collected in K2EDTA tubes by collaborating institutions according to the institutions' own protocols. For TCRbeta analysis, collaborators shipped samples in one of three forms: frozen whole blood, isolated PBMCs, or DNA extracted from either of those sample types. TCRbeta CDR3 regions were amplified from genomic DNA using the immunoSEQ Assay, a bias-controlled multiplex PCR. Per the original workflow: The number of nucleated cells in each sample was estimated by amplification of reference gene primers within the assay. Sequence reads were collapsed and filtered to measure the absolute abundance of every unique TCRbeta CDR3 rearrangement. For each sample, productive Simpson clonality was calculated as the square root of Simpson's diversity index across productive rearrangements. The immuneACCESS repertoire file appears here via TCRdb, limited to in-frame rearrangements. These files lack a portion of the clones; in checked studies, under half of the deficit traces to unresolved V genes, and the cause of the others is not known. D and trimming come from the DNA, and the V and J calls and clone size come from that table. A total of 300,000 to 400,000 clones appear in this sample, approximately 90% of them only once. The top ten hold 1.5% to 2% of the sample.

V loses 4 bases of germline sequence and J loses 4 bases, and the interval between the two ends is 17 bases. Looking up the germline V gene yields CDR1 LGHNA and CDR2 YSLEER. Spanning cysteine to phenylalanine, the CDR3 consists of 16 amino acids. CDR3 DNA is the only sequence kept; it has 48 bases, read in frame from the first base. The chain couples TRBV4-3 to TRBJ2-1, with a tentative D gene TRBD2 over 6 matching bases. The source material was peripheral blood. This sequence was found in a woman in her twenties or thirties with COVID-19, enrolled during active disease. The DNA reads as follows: TGCGCCAGCAGCCCCGTGTCGCGGGGCTTTTACAATGAGCAGTTCTTC. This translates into CASSPVSRGFYNEQFF.